This T cell receptor beta chain comes out of a study of T cell repertoires in cytomegalovirus infection. Across the study: Indicated by public TCR beta signatures were CMV infection and matching HLA type.

The CDR3 is 18 amino acids. The V gene end was trimmed by 0 bases and the J gene end by 0 bases; junction bases not matched to a gene: 6. Germline assignment: CDR1 SGHTA and CDR2 FQGNSA. Regarding the study as a whole: Cumulative public TCR beta family frequency identified carriers of CMV plus the relevant HLA. In two of eight donors, the top clonotype was HLA-C-restricted CMV-specific.

TCRdb ran MiXCR on the reads and lists one entry per CDR3 protein. Here the sample spans 200,000 to 300,000 distinct CDR3 sequences, roughly 9.1% being singletons. This clonotype was picked up many times. Its antigen is unidentified. The clonotype originates from a human donor in good health (CMV status not recorded). Some clones in this sample may be carry-over from other donors' samples. J is TRBJ1-5 and V is TRBV7-2, with 9 bases fitting TRBD1. Sample: PBMCs. In nucleotides, the CDR3 is TGTGCCAGCAGCTTAGCTTCCGGGACAGGGTTTAGCAATCAGCCCCAGCATTTT. It codes for CASSLASGTGFSNQPQHF.